Listed below are T cell receptor beta chains from one sample, sequenced in a study of OX40 agonist ivuxolimab in advanced cancers. Measured with immunoSEQ multiplex PCR; TCRdb has only the in-frame clones, and not every one. The table lists more than 50,000 clones, approximately 86% of them singletons. The material was CD4+ or CD8+ T cells sorted from blood, obtained in a trial of the OX40 agonist ivuxolimab. Source of these receptors: an adult with an advanced solid tumor such as melanoma, head and neck, liver or kidney cancer. The CDR3 runs from the conserved cysteine through the conserved F or W. Each record gives: J gene, D gene, clone size, V gene, CDR3 DNA, CDR3 protein. The D gene is left open where the match is weak. Clone size, where shown, is once, few, many, or a class for clones that have expanded.

J gene: TRBJ2-7; D gene: TRBD2; clone size: .; V gene: TRBV10-1; CDR3 DNA: TGCGCCAGCAGTGAATTCTTTCTCGGGACTAGCGGCTCCTACGAGCAGTACTTC; CDR3 protein: CASSEFFLGTSGSYEQYF
J gene: TRBJ1-2; D gene: .; clone size: .; V gene: TRBV7-9; CDR3 DNA: TGTGCCAGCAGCTCCACAGGGAGTCGTATCTATGGCTACACCTTC; CDR3 protein: CASSSTGSRIYGYTF
J gene: TRBJ1-2; D gene: TRBD1; clone size: .; V gene: TRBV19; CDR3 DNA: TGTGCCAGTAGTATAGAGGGCAGGACAGGGGGCGACTATGGCTACACCTTC; CDR3 protein: CASSIEGRTGGDYGYTF
J gene: TRBJ2-3; D gene: TRBD2; clone size: .; V gene: TRBV5-6; CDR3 DNA: TGTGCCAGCAGCTGGGGCACCGGGACTAGCGCAGATACGCAGTATTTT; CDR3 protein: CASSWGTGTSADTQYF
J gene: TRBJ2-1; D gene: .; clone size: .; V gene: TRBV6-1; CDR3 DNA: TGTGCCAGCATGAGGGGGGTCGGATCCTACAATGAGCAGTTCTTC; CDR3 protein: CASMRGVGSYNEQFF
J gene: TRBJ1-2; D gene: TRBD1; clone size: .; V gene: TRBV29-1; CDR3 DNA: TGCAGCGTTGCCTGGACAGGGGGCGGTGGCTACACCTTC; CDR3 protein: CSVAWTGGGGYTF
J gene: TRBJ1-2; D gene: .; clone size: .; V gene: TRBV5-6; CDR3 DNA: TGTGCCAGCAGCAGACGGGACTATCGGGGAGGTGGCTACACCTTC; CDR3 protein: CASSRRDYRGGGYTF
J gene: TRBJ1-6; D gene: .; clone size: .; V gene: TRBV13; CDR3 DNA: TGTGCCAGCAGCTTAAGGGCGGTGGCACCGAATTATAATTCACCCCTCCACTTT; CDR3 protein: CASSLRAVAPNYNSPLHF
J gene: TRBJ1-1; D gene: .; clone size: .; V gene: TRBV7-9; CDR3 DNA: TGTGCCAGCAGCTTTAGAGGGGGTTTTAACACTGAAGCTTTCTTT; CDR3 protein: CASSFRGGFNTEAFF
J gene: TRBJ2-5; D gene: .; clone size: .; V gene: TRBV7-2; CDR3 DNA: TGTGCCAGCAGCTGGTATAGCGGTAGACAAGAGACCCAGTACTTC; CDR3 protein: CASSWYSGRQETQYF
J gene: TRBJ1-2; D gene: .; clone size: .; V gene: TRBV28; CDR3 DNA: TGTGCCAGCAGTTTATTAACCCCCAACTATGGCTACACCTTC; CDR3 protein: CASSLLTPNYGYTF
J gene: TRBJ1-1; D gene: .; clone size: .; V gene: TRBV6-5; CDR3 DNA: TGTGCCAGCAGTTACGCGACGCCCGACACTGAAGCTTTCTTT; CDR3 protein: CASSYATPDTEAFF
J gene: TRBJ2-3; D gene: .; clone size: .; V gene: TRBV5-6; CDR3 DNA: TGTGCCAGCAGCTTGTCTCAACGCCGCAGCACAGATACGCAGTATTTT; CDR3 protein: CASSLSQRRSTDTQYF
J gene: TRBJ1-1; D gene: .; clone size: .; V gene: TRBV2; CDR3 DNA: TGTGCCAGCAGTAAAAGTACACCCAACACTGAAGCTTTCTTT; CDR3 protein: CASSKSTPNTEAFF
J gene: TRBJ2-1; D gene: .; clone size: .; V gene: TRBV6-6; CDR3 DNA: TGTGCCAGCAGTTACTCGCCGACCTCCGGGCAGTTCTTC; CDR3 protein: CASSYSPTSGQFF
J gene: TRBJ2-3; D gene: .; clone size: few; V gene: TRBV5-4; CDR3 DNA: TGTGCCAGCAGCATCCCCGGGATAGGGCATGTGGATACGCAGTATTTT; CDR3 protein: CASSIPGIGHVDTQYF
J gene: TRBJ2-3; D gene: TRBD2; clone size: .; V gene: TRBV19; CDR3 DNA: TGTGCAGCGCGGGCGGGAGGGGCGAGCTTGGGCACAGATACGCAGTATTTT; CDR3 protein: CAARAGGASLGTDTQYF
J gene: TRBJ1-5; D gene: .; clone size: .; V gene: TRBV12-5; CDR3 DNA: TGTGCCAAGCGGGGCAGGGAGACTACTAGCAATCAGCCCCAGCATTTT; CDR3 protein: CAKRGRETTSNQPQHF
J gene: TRBJ2-5; D gene: .; clone size: .; V gene: TRBV28; CDR3 DNA: TGTGCCAGCAGTTTGGGGGGGGCCCGGCAAGAGACCCAGTACTTC; CDR3 protein: CASSLGGARQETQYF
J gene: TRBJ2-2; D gene: TRBD1; clone size: .; V gene: TRBV30; CDR3 DNA: TGTGCCTGGAAGGGACAGGGGAGCGGGGAGCTGTTTTTT; CDR3 protein: CAWKGQGSGELFF
J gene: TRBJ1-2; D gene: .; clone size: .; V gene: TRBV7-8; CDR3 DNA: TGTGCCAGCAGCTCGAAGACAGTAGCCGGCTACACCTTC; CDR3 protein: CASSSKTVAGYTF
J gene: TRBJ2-7; D gene: TRBD2; clone size: .; V gene: TRBV10-3; CDR3 DNA: TGTGCCATCTCCGGGACTAGCCTCTACGGGCAGTACTTC; CDR3 protein: CAISGTSLYGQYF
J gene: TRBJ1-2; D gene: .; clone size: .; V gene: TRBV15; CDR3 DNA: TGTGCCACCAGCAGAGAAGGATCCAGGCGTGGCTACACCTTC; CDR3 protein: CATSREGSRRGYTF
J gene: TRBJ2-3; D gene: TRBD2; clone size: .; V gene: TRBV7-2; CDR3 DNA: TGTGCCAGCAGCGCGGGACTAGCGGGAGGGACAGATACGCAGTATTTT; CDR3 protein: CASSAGLAGGTDTQYF
J gene: TRBJ2-7; D gene: TRBD2; clone size: .; V gene: TRBV5-4; CDR3 DNA: TGTGCCAGCAGTCCTCGGCGGGAGCTCGGGGAGCAGTACTTC; CDR3 protein: CASSPRRELGEQYF
J gene: TRBJ2-5; D gene: TRBD1; clone size: .; V gene: TRBV15; CDR3 DNA: TGTGCCACCAGCAGACCGGGACAGGGGGCCCGGACCCAGTACTTC; CDR3 protein: CATSRPGQGARTQYF
J gene: TRBJ1-6; D gene: TRBD1; clone size: .; V gene: TRBV2; CDR3 DNA: TGTGCCAGCACTCTGGAGGGACAGGGTAATTCACCCCTCCACTTT; CDR3 protein: CASTLEGQGNSPLHF
J gene: TRBJ1-5; D gene: .; clone size: .; V gene: TRBV5-8; CDR3 DNA: TGTGCCAGCAGCTTGGACCATAGCAATCAGCCCCAGCATTTT; CDR3 protein: CASSLDHSNQPQHF
J gene: TRBJ2-2; D gene: .; clone size: .; V gene: TRBV5-8; CDR3 DNA: TGTGCCAGCAGCGTTGGACAGTTATCAGGGGAGCTGTTTTTT; CDR3 protein: CASSVGQLSGELFF
J gene: TRBJ2-2; D gene: .; clone size: few; V gene: TRBV10-1; CDR3 DNA: TGCGCCAGCAGTGAGTCCCTTGTCGGGGAGCTGTTTTTT; CDR3 protein: CASSESLVGELFF
J gene: TRBJ2-7; D gene: TRBD2; clone size: .; V gene: TRBV4-3; CDR3 DNA: TGCGCCAGCAGATACAGCGGGAGGGGCCCCTACGAGCAGTACTTC; CDR3 protein: CASRYSGRGPYEQYF
J gene: TRBJ2-1; D gene: .; clone size: .; V gene: TRBV11-3; CDR3 DNA: TGTGCCAGCAGCCGCGTCCCGACTAGTCGGAATGAGCAGTTCTTC; CDR3 protein: CASSRVPTSRNEQFF
J gene: TRBJ1-4; D gene: .; clone size: .; V gene: TRBV28; CDR3 DNA: TGTGCCAGCAGTTACCCACAGGAGGCAACTAATGAAAAACTGTTTTTT; CDR3 protein: CASSYPQEATNEKLFF
J gene: TRBJ2-7; D gene: .; clone size: once; V gene: TRBV28; CDR3 DNA: TGTGCCAGCAGTTTGCCGGACAGTTGGCGCGAGCAGTACTTC; CDR3 protein: CASSLPDSWREQYF
J gene: TRBJ2-5; D gene: TRBD2; clone size: .; V gene: TRBV29-1; CDR3 DNA: TGCAGCACCAGAGACGCGCGGGGGGAGACCCAGTACTTC; CDR3 protein: CSTRDARGETQYF
J gene: TRBJ1-1; D gene: TRBD1; clone size: few; V gene: TRBV28; CDR3 DNA: TGTGCCAGCCGTCCAGGGGGGCCTAACACTGAAGCTTTCTTT; CDR3 protein: CASRPGGPNTEAFF
J gene: TRBJ1-2; D gene: .; clone size: .; V gene: TRBV21-1; CDR3 DNA: TGTGCCAGCAGCAATCCGTGGAAGGGAATGGTTGGCTACACCTTC; CDR3 protein: CASSNPWKGMVGYTF
J gene: TRBJ2-3; D gene: TRBD2; clone size: .; V gene: TRBV7-3; CDR3 DNA: TGTGCCAGTCAGTTGACTAGCGGGTTCCAAGATACGCAGTATTTT; CDR3 protein: CASQLTSGFQDTQYF
J gene: TRBJ2-5; D gene: .; clone size: once; V gene: TRBV5-6; CDR3 DNA: TGTGCCAGCAGCTTGTCGGCCGCGTCTGGGGAGACCCAGTACTTC; CDR3 protein: CASSLSAASGETQYF
J gene: TRBJ1-1; D gene: .; clone size: .; V gene: TRBV21-1; CDR3 DNA: TGTGCCAGCAGACCGGACAGGGCGCCCACTGAAGCTTTCTTT; CDR3 protein: CASRPDRAPTEAFF
J gene: TRBJ2-3; D gene: .; clone size: .; V gene: TRBV9; CDR3 DNA: TGTGCCAGCAGCGCAAGCGGTAGCACAGATACGCAGTATTTT; CDR3 protein: CASSASGSTDTQYF
J gene: TRBJ1-2; D gene: .; clone size: .; V gene: TRBV6-6; CDR3 DNA: TGTGCCAGCAGTTACTCTGGAGCGAACTATGGCTACACCTTC; CDR3 protein: CASSYSGANYGYTF
J gene: TRBJ1-2; D gene: .; clone size: .; V gene: TRBV28; CDR3 DNA: TGTGCCAGCAAAAAGGTCAACTATGGCTACACCTTC; CDR3 protein: CASKKVNYGYTF
J gene: TRBJ2-1; D gene: .; clone size: .; V gene: TRBV9; CDR3 DNA: TGTGCCAGCAGCGCTTTGGACGTACAGTCCTACAATGAGCAGTTCTTC; CDR3 protein: CASSALDVQSYNEQFF
J gene: TRBJ2-7; D gene: .; clone size: .; V gene: TRBV7-8; CDR3 DNA: TGTGCCAGCAGCACTATTTCCAGGGTTAGCTCCTACGAGCAGTACTTC; CDR3 protein: CASSTISRVSSYEQYF
J gene: TRBJ1-1; D gene: TRBD1; clone size: .; V gene: TRBV27; CDR3 DNA: TGTGCCAGCAGTCTCCGGACAGGGGGATCGGAAGCTTTCTTT; CDR3 protein: CASSLRTGGSEAFF
J gene: TRBJ2-1; D gene: .; clone size: .; V gene: TRBV10-3; CDR3 DNA: TGTGCCACCTCGAAGGGACGGGAAAATGAGCAGTTCTTC; CDR3 protein: CATSKGRENEQFF
J gene: TRBJ2-1; D gene: .; clone size: .; V gene: TRBV9; CDR3 DNA: TGTGCCAGCAGCACCCGGGACTCTTACGGAACTCTGGCCCCCAATGAGCAGTTCTTC; CDR3 protein: CASSTRDSYGTLAPNEQFF
J gene: TRBJ1-3; D gene: .; clone size: few; V gene: TRBV7-9; CDR3 DNA: TGTGCCAGCAGCTTAGAACTACAGAGCTCAGGAAACACCATATATTTT; CDR3 protein: CASSLELQSSGNTIYF
J gene: TRBJ2-3; D gene: .; clone size: once; V gene: TRBV7-2; CDR3 DNA: TGTGCCAGCAGCTGGACTGGCTCCACAGATACGCAGTATTTT; CDR3 protein: CASSWTGSTDTQYF
J gene: TRBJ2-1; D gene: .; clone size: .; V gene: TRBV11-3; CDR3 DNA: TGTGCCAGCAGCCTCGACCTGGGTGAGCAGTTCTTC; CDR3 protein: CASSLDLGEQFF
J gene: TRBJ2-1; D gene: TRBD1; clone size: .; V gene: TRBV9; CDR3 DNA: TGTGCCAGCAGCGTAGTTCAGGGACAGGACAATGAGCAGTTCTTC; CDR3 protein: CASSVVQGQDNEQFF